This TCR beta chain was recorded in a study of patients and donors after allogeneic stem cell transplantation. V was clipped by 0 bases and J by 1 base, with 9 bases between them. This CDR3 contains 15 residues. CDR1 and CDR2 from the germline V gene are KGHSH and LQKENI. This clonotype was seen more than once but under ten times. A single record per CDR3 protein comes from TCRdb applying MiXCR to the RT-PCR reads. The profile shows 150,000 to 200,000 distinct CDR3 sequences, 25% to 35% of them singletons. The chain recombines TRBV18 with TRBJ2-5; D is uncertain. The clonotype comes from a human donor who was either an allogeneic HSCT recipient or a stem cell or donor lymphocyte infusion donor (not recorded which). It is not recorded whose cells these are; they may come from a transplant donor. Sequenced: blood, either unsorted or a sorted T cell fraction (not recorded which). DNA of the CDR3: TGTGCCAGCTCACCACCGGCCAGGAGCCAAGAGACCCAGTACTTC. Its protein product is CASSPPARSQETQYF.